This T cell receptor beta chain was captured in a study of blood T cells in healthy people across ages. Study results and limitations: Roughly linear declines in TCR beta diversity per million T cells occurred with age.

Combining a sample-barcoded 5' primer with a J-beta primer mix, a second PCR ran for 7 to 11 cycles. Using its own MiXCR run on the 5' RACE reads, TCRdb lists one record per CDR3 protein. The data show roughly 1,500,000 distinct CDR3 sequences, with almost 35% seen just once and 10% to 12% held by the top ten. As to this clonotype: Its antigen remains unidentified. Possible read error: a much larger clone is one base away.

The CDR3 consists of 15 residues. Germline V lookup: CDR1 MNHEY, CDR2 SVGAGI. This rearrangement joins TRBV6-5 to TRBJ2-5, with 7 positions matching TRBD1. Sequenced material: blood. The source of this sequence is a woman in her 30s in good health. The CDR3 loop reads CVSSTFADRSETQYF. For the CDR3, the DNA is TGTGTCAGCAGCACCTTTGCGGACAGGTCGGAGACCCAGTACTTC.